This T cell receptor (beta chain) was sequenced during a study of vaccination effects on CD4 cells after COVID-19. Whole-study findings and limits: Early timepoints after infection were absent, and convalescent patients were few in the study. By a late point after vaccination, infection- and vaccine-induced clones had shrunk markedly through clonal contraction.

V was pared by 5 bases and J by 1 base, with 13 bases between. From germline, CDR1 is SGHRS and CDR2 YFSETQ. The CDR3 has 16 residues. Profiled with immunoSEQ multiplex PCR; TCRdb holds only in-frame clones, not every one. The sample includes some 52,000 clones, 75% to 80% seen only once; the top ten take 5.5% to 7%. The ViraFEST assay expanded antigen-specific CD4+ T cells with viral peptide pools before sequencing. An approximately nine-day culture period preceded the isolation of CD4+ T cells. Neither prior SARS-CoV-2 infection nor positive nucleocapsid antibodies were present in the vaccine recipients. On days 3 and 7, fresh IL-2 medium replaced half the medium. As concerns this clone: The target antigen is unknown.

The source of this sequence is a human donor who received a COVID-19 vaccine. Sequenced material: CD4+ T cells from PBMCs cultured with HCoV-OC43 spike peptides, taken before COVID-19 vaccination. Documented subset: HCoV-OC43 spike overlapping peptide pool stimulation. J is TRBJ2-6 and V is TRBV5-1, with D perhaps TRBD2 (5 bases). The CDR3 nucleotides read TGCGCCAGCAGGAGGGCAGGTTGGTCTGGGGCCAACGTCCTGACTTTC. This encodes CASRRAGWSGANVLTF.